One sample yielded the 18 T cell receptor beta chains listed below, sequenced in a study of neurological immune-mediated disorders. Time point specified: longitudinal time-point 2. One entry per CDR3 protein, called by TCRdb with MiXCR from the 5' RACE reads. The table has about 80,000 distinct CDR3 sequences, over 4.5% seen once. Source material: PBMCs. Receptor source: a woman in her sixties or seventies with multiple sclerosis.

This clonotype was found many times. The genes are TRBV28 and TRBJ1-2; 8 bases match TRBD1. Per germline, CDR1 MDHEN and CDR2 SYDVKM. The CDR3 is 14 residues long. Trimming took 2 bases from V and 4 from J; bases not matched to a gene: 3. The CDR3 sequence is CASSLAGQGYGYTF. The DNA of the CDR3 is TGTGCCAGCAGTTTAGCCGGACAGGGCTATGGCTACACCTTC.

This clonotype was counted between two and nine times. CDR3 protein: CASSLGTGTGNEQYF. Written as DNA, the CDR3 is TGTGCCAGCAGCTTAGGAACAGGGACAGGGAACGAGCAGTACTTC. The rearrangement joins TRBV7-8 to TRBJ2-7, with 9 positions matching TRBD1. The V and J ends lost 1 base and 5 bases, in that order; junction bases with no gene match: 6. There are 15 residues in the CDR3. The germline V gene has CDR1 SGHVS and CDR2 FQNEAQ.

This clonotype was seen ten or more times. V usage is TRBV20-1 and J usage is TRBJ1-5, with D tentatively TRBD1 (5 bases). Trimming took off 1 base at V and 0 bases at J, with 13 bases between the two ends. Germline assignment: CDR1 DFQATT and CDR2 SNEGSKA (reference sequence). The CDR3 loop spans 16 amino acids. The CDR3 loop is CSARGDGGYSNQPQHF. CDR3 bases: TGCAGTGCTAGAGGAGACGGGGGATATAGCAATCAGCCCCAGCATTTT.

This clonotype has at least ten counts. The chain is built from TRBV7-2 and TRBJ2-5; possible D gene TRBD1, 7 bases. The V end lost 5 bases, the J end lost 0 bases, and 10 bases lay between the germline ends. The CDR3 sequence is 14 residues long. Germline CDR1 and CDR2: SGHTA and FQGNSA. CDR3 sequence (DNA): TGTGCCAGCAGCCAGGGGGGTTACCAAGAGACCCAGTACTTC. Protein product: CASSQGGYQETQYF.

This clonotype was seen ten or more times. The V call is TRBV18, the J call TRBJ1-2; D ambiguous. Germline CDR1 KGHSH, CDR2 LQKENI. V lost 3 bases to trimming and J lost 4 bases, with 9 bases between them. The CDR3 consists of 13 residues. This chain's CDR3 is CASSPWTAYGYTF. CDR3 in DNA: TGTGCCAGCTCACCTTGGACGGCCTATGGCTACACCTTC.

This clonotype was counted many times. The CDR3 DNA is TGTGCCAGCAGCGACGGGGGGGCCGCGATGAATGAGCAGTTCTTC. Translating it yields CASSDGGAAMNEQFF. V and J are TRBV11-3 and TRBJ2-1; 8 bases line up with TRBD2. Germline CDR1 is SGHNT and CDR2 is YENEEA. CDR3 length: 15 residues. V dropped 5 bases and J dropped 7; count of bases not matched to a gene: 10.

This clonotype was recorded many times. This chain links TRBV5-1 with TRBJ1-1, with D unresolved. CDR1 and CDR2 from the germline V gene are SGHRS and YFSETQ. The CDR3 runs to 18 residues. The V gene lost 0 bases and the J gene lost 0 bases, with 18 bases spanning the gap. The CDR3 coding sequence is TGCGCCAGCAGCTTGGCCGACCCTCCTGCCACCATGAACACTGAAGCTTTCTTT. Residues: CASSLADPPATMNTEAFF.

The genes are TRBV5-1 and TRBJ2-1; 7 nucleotides agree with TRBD1. Germline CDR1 reads SGHRS; CDR2 reads YFSETQ. There are 15 residues in the CDR3. V dropped 4 bases and J dropped 3; count of bases not matched to a gene: 7. CDR3 sequence: CASSELTGSYNEQFF. CDR3 sequence (DNA): TGCGCCAGCAGCGAGTTGACAGGGAGCTACAATGAGCAGTTCTTC.

This clonotype was observed many times. The chain recombines TRBV12-3 or TRBV12-4 with TRBJ1-5; D gene uncertain. The germline V and J ends were trimmed by 1 base and 9 bases, with 4 bases remaining between them. This CDR3 is built from 11 residues. CDR3 protein: CASSLGVPQHF. In DNA, the CDR3 is TGTGCCAGCAGTTTAGGGGTGCCCCAGCATTTT.

The sample holds many counts of this clonotype. This chain uses TRBV18 with TRBJ1-2; D is undetermined. V was clipped by 6 bases and J by 2 bases, with 7 bases between them. Germline lookup yields CDR1 KGHSH and CDR2 LQKENI. This CDR3 is 12 amino acids long. The CDR3 DNA reads TGTGCCAGCTCCACGGACAACTATGGCTACACCTTC. Translation gives CASSTDNYGYTF.

Many counts were recorded for this clonotype. The CDR3 region is CASSRNGQGSYEQYF. DNA for the CDR3: TGTGCCAGCAGCCGAAACGGACAGGGCTCCTACGAGCAGTACTTC. V and J are TRBV14 and TRBJ2-7; 8 nucleotides match TRBD1. V was pared by 4 bases and J by 0 bases, with 5 bases of the junction left unmatched. Germline V gene data show CDR1 as SGHDN and CDR2 as FVKESK. The CDR3 length is 15 residues. Drawing the rest from reference TRBV14 and TRBJ2-7, the complete variable domain is EAGVTQFPSHSVIEKGQTVTLRCDPISGHDNLYWYRRVMGKEIKFLLHFVKESKQDESGMPNNRFLAERTGGTYSTLKVQPAELEDSGVYFCASSRNGQGSYEQYFGPGTRLTVT.

This clonotype came up a few times. V and J are TRBV5-5 and TRBJ2-5; a weak D match, TRBD1 (6 bases). CDR3 length: 15 amino acids. V lost 0 bases to trimming and J lost 4 bases, with 13 bases between them. Germline CDR1 reads SGHKS; CDR2 reads YYEKEE (reference sequence). CDR3 nucleotides: TGTGCCAGCAGCTTGGGGGGGCGAAGGTTAGAGACCCAGTACTTC. Protein: CASSLGGRRLETQYF.

In its sample, this clonotype was seen many times. The V gene is TRBV10-3, the J gene TRBJ2-7; 11 bases are shared with TRBD1. The V gene end was trimmed by 0 bases and the J gene end by 3 bases; junction bases not matched to a gene: 7. CDR1 is ENHRY and CDR2 is SYGVKD in the germline V gene. The CDR3 extends over 17 amino acids. CDR3: CAISESALGQGDYEQYF. DNA for the CDR3: TGTGCCATCAGTGAGTCGGCGCTGGGACAGGGGGACTACGAGCAGTACTTC.

This clonotype has at least ten counts. The chain combines TRBV20-1 with TRBJ1-1; D not resolved. There are 13 residues in the CDR3. Trimming took off 6 bases at V and 5 bases at J, with 16 bases between the two ends. The germline V gene encodes CDR1 DFQATT and CDR2 SNEGSKA (reference sequence). CDR3 DNA sequence: TGCAGTGCCGAGACGGGGTGGAGGACTGAAGCTTTCTTT. Its protein product is CSAETGWRTEAFF.

This clonotype was detected ten times or more. The V gene is TRBV9, the J gene TRBJ1-1; TRBD1 aligns across 11 bases. V dropped 0 bases and J dropped 6; count of bases not matched to a gene: 7. CDR3 size: 16 residues. Germline assignment: CDR1 SGDLS and CDR2 YYNGEE. The CDR3 spells CASSVGTGGGLSEAFF. The DNA for the CDR3 is TGTGCCAGCAGCGTAGGGACAGGGGGCGGTTTGTCTGAAGCTTTCTTT.

The genes are TRBV12-3 or TRBV12-4 and TRBJ2-7; perhaps D is TRBD1 or TRBD2 (5 bases each). The CDR3 contains 14 residues. V lost 3 bases to trimming and J lost 4 bases, with 13 bases between them. CDR3 in amino acids: CASSFGGVVYEQYF. CDR3 coding DNA: TGTGCCAGCAGTTTTGGGGGTGTGGTATACGAGCAGTACTTC.

The V gene is TRBV5-1, the J gene TRBJ2-3, with TRBD2 matching 9 bases. The CDR3 consists of 14 residues. Unmatched junction bases numbered 7, after V lost 5 bases and J lost 6 bases. CDR1 and CDR2 (germline): SGHRS, YFSETQ. The CDR3 sequence is CASRVAGGKDTQYF. The CDR3 DNA reads TGCGCCAGCAGAGTCGCGGGGGGGAAGGATACGCAGTATTTT.

The chain couples TRBV5-1 to TRBJ1-1, with 7 bases fitting TRBD1. V was pared by 6 bases and J by 0 bases, with 5 bases of the junction left unmatched. The CDR3 contains 14 residues. Per the germline V gene, CDR1 is SGHRS and CDR2 is YFSETQ. The CDR3 coding sequence is TGCGCCAGCACCCAGGGACAGATGAACACTGAAGCTTTCTTT. As protein: CASTQGQMNTEAFF.